One sample yielded the 30 T cell receptor beta chains listed below, sequenced in a study of beta chain features in type 1 diabetes. Expressed TCRB transcripts were sequenced because the entire RNA isolate underwent reverse transcription. Sequencing used immunoSEQ multiplex PCR; TCRdb keeps in-frame clones, though not all of them. This table holds about 330,000 clones, approximately 11% found once. Sequenced material: naive CD4+ T cells from blood. Receptors were obtained from a woman between 25 and 40 years old in good health.

V and J are TRBV27 and TRBJ2-1; 11 nucleotides agree with TRBD2. CDR1 MNHEY and CDR2 SMNVEV come from the germline V gene (reference sequence). The CDR3 runs 20 residues. V lost 4 bases and J lost 0; bases outside the gene matches: 14. CDR3 loop: CASSYVPISGRASSYNEQFF. The CDR3 nucleotides are TGTGCCAGCAGTTACGTACCGATTAGCGGGAGGGCTAGCTCCTACAATGAGCAGTTCTTC.

The V and J genes are TRBV30 and TRBJ2-5; TRBD2 aligns across 7 bases. Germline V gene sequence: CDR1 GTSNPN, CDR2 SVGIG (reference sequence). The CDR3 covers 12 residues. V was pared by 4 bases and J by 4 bases, with 3 bases of the junction left unmatched. CDR3 sequence (DNA): TGTGCCTGGAATTCGGGGGGAGAGACCCAGTACTTC. Translated: CAWNSGGETQYF. Based on the CDR3 plus reference TRBV30 and TRBJ2-5, the full variable domain is SQTIHQWPATLVQPVGSPLSLECTVEGTSNPNLYWYRQAAGRGLQLLFYSVGIGQISSEVPQNLSASRPQDRQFILSSKKLLLSDSGFYLCAWNSGGETQYFGPGTRLLVL.

This clone appeared a few times. The gene calls are TRBV6-1 and TRBJ2-1, with 8 bases fitting TRBD1. Germline V CDR1 and CDR2: MNHNS, SASEGT. This CDR3 region has 16 residues. The junction had 10 bases not matched to a gene; V was cut back by 0 bases and J by 9 bases. The DNA for the CDR3 is TGTGCCAGCAGTGAAGCGGGGGCAGGGGGCTACGGTGAGCAGTTCTTC. Residues: CASSEAGAGGYGEQFF.

The chain links TRBV4-3 to TRBJ1-4; TRBD1 matches 8 bases. V trimming: 3 bases; J trimming: 7 bases; junction bases outside the gene matches: 16. Germline V lookup: CDR1 LGHNA, CDR2 YSLEER. The CDR3 length is 18 residues. CDR3 in DNA: TGCGCCAGCAGCCAGACAGGACAGGGTGCTCTTCTGGGTGAAAAACTGTTTTTT. Its protein product is CASSQTGQGALLGEKLFF.

There are a few counts of this clone. The rearrangement uses TRBV25-1 and TRBJ1-5; no reliable D call. This CDR3 is built from 17 residues. Germline values: CDR1 MGHDK, CDR2 SYGVNS. The V gene lost 4 bases and the J gene lost 0 bases, with 16 bases spanning the gap. The CDR3 DNA follows: TGTGCCAGCAGTGGGGTCTTAGGGAGGGATAGCAATCAGCCCCAGCATTTT. As protein: CASSGVLGRDSNQPQHF.

The table lists this clone with a few counts. The chain links TRBV7-9 to TRBJ2-7; 8 nucleotides agree with TRBD2. Trimming removed 3 bases from V and 0 bases from J; junction bases left unmatched: 7. There are 16 residues in the CDR3. Germline V gene sequence: CDR1 SEHNR, CDR2 FQNEAQ (reference sequence). CDR3 in amino acids: CASSLGAGGTSYEQYF. The CDR3 DNA sequence: TGTGCCAGCAGCTTGGGGGCGGGAGGAACCTCCTACGAGCAGTACTTC.

This clone occurred a few times. J is TRBJ2-7 and V is TRBV7-2, with a tentative D call TRBD2 (6 bases). V dropped 5 bases and J dropped 1 base, with 12 bases sitting between them. This CDR3 is 14 amino acids long. In germline, CDR1 is SGHTA, CDR2 FQGNSA. CDR3 nucleotide sequence: TGTGCCAGCAGCCATCGGACTATTTCCTACGAGCAGTACTTC. Translation: CASSHRTISYEQYF. Filled out from reference TRBV7-2 and TRBJ2-7, the complete variable domain reads GAGVSQSPSNKVTEKGKDVELRCDPISGHTALYWYRQSLGQGLEFLIYFQGNSAPDKSGLPSDRFSAERTGGSVSTLTIQRTQQEDSAVYLCASSHRTISYEQYFGPGTRLTVT.

This clone appeared a few times. CDR3 in amino acids: CATSRDLGAPYNEQFF. CDR3 DNA: TGTGCCACCAGCAGAGATCTGGGAGCCCCATACAATGAGCAGTTCTTC. The V gene is TRBV15, the J gene TRBJ2-1; TRBD2 might be the D (5 bases). Germline V CDR1 and CDR2: LNHNV, YYDKDF (reference sequence). V was cut by 0 bases and J by 4 bases, with 13 bases left in between. This CDR3 contains 16 residues.

This clone has just a few counts. V is TRBV28 and J is TRBJ2-7, with a weak D call TRBD1 (5 bases). Looked up from germline, CDR1 is MDHEN and CDR2 is SYDVKM. V lost 6 bases, J lost 3 bases, and 15 bases lay in between. This CDR3 has 14 residues. DNA for the CDR3: TGTGCCAGCAGCCGACAGCGCCCTAACTACGAGCAGTACTTC. Residues: CASSRQRPNYEQYF.

The chain is built from TRBV7-9 and TRBJ2-1; no definite D call. Deletions cut 1 base from V and 7 bases from J, with 11 bases between. Germline CDR1 SEHNR, CDR2 FQNEAQ (reference sequence). CDR3 length: 14 residues. The CDR3 bases are TGTGCCAGCAGCTTAGGACTGGAGAAAAATGAGCAGTTCTTC. As protein: CASSLGLEKNEQFF.

CDR3 DNA sequence: TGTGCCAGCAGTGCGCAGGTAGGTCAGCCCCAGCATTTT. This gives the protein CASSAQVGQPQHF. The V and J genes are TRBV28 and TRBJ1-5; D is undetermined. From germline, CDR1 is MDHEN and CDR2 SYDVKM. V was cut by 5 bases and J by 6 bases, with 11 bases left in between. The CDR3 is 13 amino acids. The whole variable domain, filled in from reference TRBV28 and TRBJ1-5, reads DVKVTQSSRYLVKRTGEKVFLECVQDMDHENMFWYRQDPGLGLRLIYFSYDVKMKEKGDIPEGYSVSREKKERFSLILESASTNQTSMYLCASSAQVGQPQHFGDGTRLSIL.

The rearrangement uses TRBV2 and TRBJ2-2; TRBD2 agrees at 13 bases. This CDR3 is 17 amino acids long. V dropped 3 bases and J dropped 4; count of bases not matched to a gene: 5. Germline V lookup: CDR1 SNHLY, CDR2 FYNNEI. CDR3 loop: CASSDPGTSGITGELFF. The DNA of the CDR3 is TGTGCCAGCAGTGATCCTGGGACTAGCGGGATCACCGGGGAGCTGTTTTTT.

V and J are TRBV28 and TRBJ2-5; TRBD1 might be the D (6 bases). Germline V lookup: CDR1 MDHEN, CDR2 SYDVKM. This CDR3 spans 14 amino acids. Trimming stripped 3 bases from V and 5 bases from J, with 13 bases between. CDR3 coding DNA: TGTGCCAGCAGTTTGGGGACAATTCCGGAGACCCAGTACTTC. Translating it yields CASSLGTIPETQYF.

CDR3 residues: CASSPSGNTGELFF. CDR3 in DNA: TGTGCCAGCAGCCCTAGCGGAAACACCGGGGAGCTGTTTTTT. The chain carries TRBV28 and TRBJ2-2, with 7 bases that match TRBD2. V gave up 6 bases and J gave up 2 bases; unmatched junction bases: 3. Germline values: CDR1 MDHEN, CDR2 SYDVKM. The CDR3 is 14 residues long.

This clone was seen a few times. V and J are TRBV25-1 and TRBJ2-2, with 13 bases lining up with TRBD2. Trimming cost V 3 bases and J 0 bases; bases outside gene matches: 4. The CDR3 spans 18 residues. Germline assignment: CDR1 MGHDK and CDR2 SYGVNS. CDR3 amino acids: CASSEPGLAGANTGELFF. In DNA form, the CDR3 reads TGTGCCAGCAGTGAGCCCGGACTAGCGGGGGCGAACACCGGGGAGCTGTTTTTT.

The V gene is TRBV2, the J gene TRBJ2-2, with 8 bases identical to TRBD2. The CDR3 runs to 14 residues. J gave up 2 bases and V 6 bases, and 2 bases lay outside the gene matches. CDR1 and CDR2 (germline): SNHLY, FYNNEI. The CDR3 sequence is CASRLADNTGELFF. The CDR3, as DNA: TGTGCCAGCAGACTAGCGGATAACACCGGGGAGCTGTTTTTT.

V is TRBV4-1 and J is TRBJ2-1, with TRBD2 matching over 14 bases. V dropped 3 bases and J dropped 3; count of bases not matched to a gene: 10. Germline V gene sequence: CDR1 MGHRA, CDR2 YSYEKL. CDR3 length equals 19 residues. The CDR3 region has the DNA TGCGCCAGCAGCCAGCACGACCCGGGACTAGCGGGAGTCTACAATGAGCAGTTCTTC. Translation gives CASSQHDPGLAGVYNEQFF.

V gene TRBV4-3 combines with J gene TRBJ2-1, with 8 bases aligning to TRBD2. CDR3 length: 17 amino acids. The germline V gene has CDR1 LGHNA and CDR2 YSLEER. J lost 3 bases, V lost 1 base, and 8 bases had no gene match. The CDR3 sequence: CASSQGAGGALYNEQFF. DNA of the CDR3: TGCGCCAGCAGCCAAGGGGCGGGAGGCGCCCTCTACAATGAGCAGTTCTTC.

V gene TRBV28 combines with J gene TRBJ1-5, with D possibly being TRBD1 (5 bases). The germline CDR1 and CDR2 sequences are MDHEN and SYDVKM. The CDR3 has 14 amino acids. V lost 10 bases and J lost 0, with 13 bases in between. This chain's CDR3 is CATGGSSSNQPQHF. The CDR3 DNA is TGTGCCACCGGGGGGTCTAGTAGCAATCAGCCCCAGCATTTT.

This clone was detected only a few times. The V gene is TRBV19, the J gene TRBJ2-1, with 7 bases that match TRBD2. The CDR3 covers 14 residues. The V gene end was trimmed by 1 base and the J gene end by 10 bases; junction bases not matched to a gene: 7. Germline V gene sequence: CDR1 LNHDA, CDR2 SQIVND (reference sequence). The CDR3 DNA follows: TGTGCCAGTAGTATAGGCGGGAGCTTTTCCGAGCAGTTCTTC. It translates to CASSIGGSFSEQFF.

The J gene is TRBJ2-5, the V gene TRBV7-2; 7 nucleotides line up with TRBD2. Germline assignment: CDR1 SGHTA and CDR2 FQGNSA. This CDR3 region has 16 residues. V was clipped by 0 bases and J by 1 base; unmatched bases: 5. CDR3 sequence (DNA): TGTGCCAGCAGCTTAGCGGGAGGGCCGGTCCAAGAGACCCAGTACTTC. Translating gives CASSLAGGPVQETQYF. The whole variable domain, filled in from reference TRBV7-2 and TRBJ2-5, reads GAGVSQSPSNKVTEKGKDVELRCDPISGHTALYWYRQSLGQGLEFLIYFQGNSAPDKSGLPSDRFSAERTGGSVSTLTIQRTQQEDSAVYLCASSLAGGPVQETQYFGPGTRLLVL.

The J gene is TRBJ2-1, the V gene TRBV10-3; D may be TRBD2 (6 bases). Germline V lookup: CDR1 ENHRY, CDR2 SYGVKD. V was trimmed by 0 bases and J by 3 bases, leaving 12 bases between them. This CDR3 has 16 amino acids. The CDR3 DNA reads as TGTGCCATCAGTGAGTCGGCCGGACTATACTACAATGAGCAGTTCTTC. Translating gives CAISESAGLYYNEQFF.

The chain couples TRBV19 to TRBJ2-1; 7 nucleotides agree with TRBD2. V was clipped by 0 bases and J by 4 bases; unmatched bases: 3. Per the germline V gene, CDR1 is LNHDA and CDR2 is SQIVND (reference sequence). The CDR3 is 15 amino acids. The CDR3 nucleotides read TGTGCCAGTAGTATAGAGGTCGGGGGGTACAATGAGCAGTTCTTC. It is translated as CASSIEVGGYNEQFF.

The J gene is TRBJ2-1, the V gene TRBV7-3; 8 bases are a match to TRBD1. The CDR3 contains 14 residues. V lost 5 bases, J lost 2 bases, and 2 bases stayed unmatched. Germline V gene sequence: CDR1 SGHTA, CDR2 FQGTGA. The CDR3 DNA reads as TGTGCCAGCAGCCCAGGGGGCGCCTACAATGAGCAGTTCTTC. It encodes CASSPGGAYNEQFF.

This clone showed up just a few times. The chain employs TRBV7-2 and TRBJ2-5; 10 bases agree with TRBD2. This CDR3 comprises 14 residues. The V gene's germline CDR1 is SGHTA and CDR2 FQGNSA. Trimming removed 5 bases from V and 5 bases from J; junction bases left unmatched: 5. In DNA form, the CDR3 reads TGTGCCAGCAGCACATCGGGACTAGCGGAGACCCAGTACTTC. It translates to CASSTSGLAETQYF.

The V and J genes are TRBV28 and TRBJ2-7; 7 bases map to TRBD2. With V trimmed by 8 bases and J by 2 bases, 6 bases remained unmatched. The CDR3 consists of 13 residues. From germline, CDR1 is MDHEN and CDR2 SYDVKM. The CDR3 DNA sequence: TGTGCCAGCGGGGGAGGGCCGGCCTACGAGCAGTACTTC. This encodes CASGGGPAYEQYF.

The chain employs TRBV4-1 and TRBJ2-1; no reliable D call. Trimming left V 1 base short and J 6 bases short, with 13 bases between. Germline V gene lookup returns CDR1 MGHRA and CDR2 YSYEKL. The length of the CDR3 is 15 residues. The CDR3 is CASSQGVIAVNEQFF. CDR3 sequence (DNA): TGCGCCAGCAGCCAAGGGGTGATAGCCGTCAATGAGCAGTTCTTC.

V usage is TRBV9 and J usage is TRBJ2-3, with D uncertain. The CDR3 totals 16 residues. Germline values: CDR1 SGDLS, CDR2 YYNGEE. V was trimmed by 3 bases and J by 0 bases, leaving 14 bases between them. The CDR3 region has the DNA TGTGCCAGCAGCGCGGAGAGCTTTCCTAGCACAGATACGCAGTATTTT. It specifies CASSAESFPSTDTQYF.

The V gene is TRBV4-3, the J gene TRBJ2-2; TRBD2 aligns across 9 bases. In germline, CDR1 is LGHNA, CDR2 YSLEER. V gave up 4 bases and J gave up 3 bases; unmatched junction bases: 6. This CDR3 spans 16 amino acids. CDR3 region: CASSPGLARYTGELFF. The CDR3 DNA sequence: TGCGCCAGCAGCCCCGGACTAGCGCGTTACACCGGGGAGCTGTTTTTT.

V usage is TRBV7-2 and J usage is TRBJ1-5; tentatively, D is TRBD1 (5 bases). Germline V gene data show CDR1 as SGHTA and CDR2 as FQGNSA. The CDR3 contains 12 residues. The V end lost 5 bases, the J end lost 4 bases, and 6 bases lay between the germline ends. The CDR3 region is CASSGANQPQHF. The CDR3 region has the DNA TGTGCCAGCAGCGGGGCTAATCAGCCCCAGCATTTT.